This T cell receptor (beta chain) was retrieved from a study of beta chain features in type 1 diabetes. Study at large: Examination spanned 90 million to 140 million sorted cells from all samples.

This clone was found many times. Its matching antigen is unknown. Study results and limitations: Shorter TCRB CDR3s, moderately but significantly so, were found in Type 1 diabetes patients in all four CD4+ subsets.

The authors reverse transcribed all of the isolated RNA, so sequencing captured expressed TCRB transcripts. Samples of naive, central memory and regulatory T cells yielded a mean of about 3.8 million reads. Repertoires were generated with immunoSEQ multiplex PCR, while TCRdb's copy carries only in-frame clones and drops some. The data contain about 390,000 clones, over 8.5% of them singletons. Over 95% purity was reached by all sorted populations. The CDR3 is 13 amino acids. Germline V gene data show CDR1 as LGHNA and CDR2 as YNFKEQ. The V and J ends lost 5 bases and 8 bases, in that order; junction bases with no gene match: 2.

This TCR derives from a man aged 30 to 39 with type 1 diabetes. The rearrangement joins TRBV4-2 to TRBJ1-4; 10 bases line up with TRBD1. Sample: central memory CD4+ T cells from blood. The DNA of the CDR3 is TGTGCCAGCAGCGGGACAGGGGAAGAAAAACTGTTTTTT. Translation: CASSGTGEEKLFF.